These T cell receptor beta chains were read from a single sample in a study of blood T cell repertoires in COVID-19. TCRdb's copy holds only in-frame clones and misses some; the assay was immunoSEQ multiplex PCR. The sample includes about 370,000 clones, around 89% of them seen just once. Sequencing used peripheral blood. Receptors originate from a woman in her twenties or thirties with COVID-19, enrolled during active disease. Each CDR3 is given with its conserved first and last residue. Fields, in order: clone size, V gene, J gene, D gene, CDR3 protein, CDR3 DNA. D genes are given only for firm matches. Size tells how often a clone was seen (once, few, many) or the class of an expanded clone, and some rows leave it out.

size: few
V: TRBV9
J: TRBJ2-1
D: .
CDR3: CASSVDGSDGNEQFF
DNA: TGTGCCAGCAGCGTAGACGGGAGTGATGGCAATGAGCAGTTCTTC

size: once
V: TRBV2
J: TRBJ1-4
D: TRBD1
CDR3: CASSQNRGQGGELLFF
DNA: TGTGCCAGCAGTCAAAACCGCGGACAGGGTGGAGAATTACTGTTTTTT

size: once
V: TRBV15
J: TRBJ2-3
D: TRBD1
CDR3: CATEQGMVGALDTQYF
DNA: TGTGCCACCGAACAGGGGATGGTTGGCGCATTAGATACGCAGTATTTT

size: .
V: TRBV30
J: TRBJ1-2
D: TRBD1
CDR3: CAWSATGQGSGGYTF
DNA: TGTGCCTGGAGTGCCACCGGACAGGGGTCTGGAGGCTACACCTTC

size: .
V: TRBV24-1
J: TRBJ2-1
D: .
CDR3: CATSDNLSVRGSYNEQFF
DNA: TGTGCCACCAGTGATAACCTCTCAGTTAGAGGTTCCTACAATGAGCAGTTCTTC

size: .
V: TRBV5-4
J: TRBJ2-3
D: .
CDR3: CASRAWGQLTDTQYF
DNA: TGTGCCAGCAGAGCTTGGGGGCAGCTCACAGATACGCAGTATTTT

size: .
V: TRBV9
J: TRBJ2-1
D: .
CDR3: CASSVEGVTSYNEQFF
DNA: TGTGCCAGCAGCGTAGAGGGGGTCACGAGCTACAATGAGCAGTTCTTC

size: .
V: TRBV6-5
J: TRBJ1-2
D: TRBD1
CDR3: CASSRDSNYGYTF
DNA: TGTGCCAGCAGCCGGGACAGTAACTATGGCTACACCTTC

size: .
V: TRBV9
J: TRBJ2-1
D: TRBD2
CDR3: CASSVGGLAGHNEQFF
DNA: TGTGCCAGCAGCGTAGGAGGCCTAGCGGGACACAATGAGCAGTTCTTC

size: .
V: TRBV7-6
J: TRBJ2-2
D: .
CDR3: CASSSLGTDNTGELFF
DNA: TGTGCCAGCAGCTCACTTGGGACTGACAACACCGGGGAGCTGTTTTTT

size: .
V: TRBV7-9
J: TRBJ2-2
D: .
CDR3: CASSPEIMTANTGELFF
DNA: TGTGCCAGCAGCCCCGAGATTATGACAGCGAACACCGGGGAGCTGTTTTTT

size: once
V: TRBV7-9
J: TRBJ2-7
D: TRBD1
CDR3: CASSRGQGNGYEQYF
DNA: TGTGCCAGCAGCCGAGGACAGGGGAATGGGTACGAGCAGTACTTC

size: .
V: TRBV28
J: TRBJ2-1
D: .
CDR3: CASSFGGPPYNEQFF
DNA: TGTGCCAGCAGTTTCGGGGGGCCACCCTACAATGAGCAGTTCTTC

size: .
V: TRBV4-2
J: TRBJ2-7
D: .
CDR3: CASSQEGRGSYEQYF
DNA: TGTGCCAGCAGCCAAGAAGGTCGGGGGTCCTACGAGCAGTACTTC

size: .
V: TRBV9
J: TRBJ2-2
D: .
CDR3: CASSVVSTGELFF
DNA: TGTGCCAGCAGCGTAGTGAGCACCGGGGAGCTGTTTTTT

size: few
V: TRBV7-9
J: TRBJ2-1
D: .
CDR3: CASSLQGSLRQFF
DNA: .

size: .
V: TRBV5-5
J: TRBJ2-7
D: .
CDR3: CASSARTVRRYEQYF
DNA: TGTGCCAGCAGCGCCCGGACAGTTCGTCGGTACGAGCAGTACTTC

size: .
V: TRBV4-3
J: TRBJ2-1
D: .
CDR3: CASSHLRDSNDEQFF
DNA: TGCGCCAGCAGCCACCTCCGGGACTCGAACGATGAGCAGTTCTTC

size: .
V: TRBV5-1
J: TRBJ2-5
D: .
CDR3: CASSLATGPQETQYF
DNA: TGCGCCAGCAGCTTGGCTACAGGGCCCCAAGAGACCCAGTACTTC

size: many
V: TRBV5-4
J: TRBJ2-1
D: TRBD2
CDR3: CASSPGGRETNEQFF
DNA: TGTGCCAGCAGCCCGGGGGGGCGGGAGACCAATGAGCAGTTCTTC

size: .
V: TRBV9
J: TRBJ2-5
D: TRBD2
CDR3: CASSASGGYQETQYF
DNA: TGTGCCAGCAGCGCTAGCGGGGGGTACCAAGAGACCCAGTACTTC

size: .
V: TRBV7-2
J: TRBJ2-7
D: TRBD1
CDR3: CASSLDRGHYEQYF
DNA: TGTGCCAGCAGCTTAGATAGGGGGCACTACGAGCAGTACTTC

size: .
V: TRBV28
J: TRBJ1-5
D: .
CDR3: CASTPPGDNQPQHF
DNA: TGTGCCAGCACCCCCCCGGGAGACAATCAGCCCCAGCATTTT

size: .
V: TRBV3-1/TRBV3-2
J: TRBJ2-1
D: .
CDR3: CASSHRGAGGQYNEQFF
DNA: TGTGCCAGCAGCCACAGGGGGGCGGGGGGACAATACAATGAGCAGTTCTTC

size: .
V: TRBV10-3
J: TRBJ1-5
D: .
CDR3: CAISDQARQGNQPQHF
DNA: TGTGCCATCAGTGATCAGGCCCGACAGGGCAATCAGCCCCAGCATTTT

size: .
V: TRBV5-4
J: TRBJ2-1
D: TRBD2
CDR3: CASSFGLAGYNEQFF
DNA: TGTGCCAGCAGCTTCGGGCTAGCGGGGTACAATGAGCAGTTCTTC

size: once
V: TRBV5-1
J: TRBJ2-3
D: .
CDR3: CASSPRRGGTDTQYF
DNA: TGCGCCAGCAGCCCCCGGAGGGGCGGCACAGATACGCAGTATTTT

size: .
V: TRBV7-9
J: TRBJ1-4
D: TRBD1
CDR3: CASSLRDRGPETNEKLFF
DNA: TGTGCCAGCAGCCTCCGGGACAGGGGGCCCGAAACTAATGAAAAACTGTTTTTT

size: .
V: TRBV19
J: TRBJ2-7
D: TRBD2
CDR3: CASSPLGRGSYEQYF
DNA: TGTGCCAGTAGTCCCCTGGGGCGGGGGAGTTACGAGCAGTACTTC

size: .
V: TRBV5-1
J: TRBJ1-2
D: .
CDR3: CASSLGGDGYTF
DNA: TGCGCCAGCAGCTTGGGGGGCGATGGCTACACCTTC

size: .
V: TRBV19
J: TRBJ1-3
D: .
CDR3: CASSMFAAGSGNTIYF
DNA: TGTGCCAGTAGTATGTTTGCTGCCGGCTCTGGAAACACCATATATTTT

size: .
V: TRBV30
J: TRBJ2-3
D: TRBD1
CDR3: CAWGQGTDTQYF
DNA: TGTGCCTGGGGACAGGGCACAGATACGCAGTATTTT

size: .
V: TRBV7-6
J: TRBJ2-3
D: .
CDR3: CASSPTTTGDTQYF
DNA: TGTGCCAGCAGCCCTACAACGACGGGGGATACGCAGTATTTT

size: .
V: TRBV10-3
J: TRBJ1-3
D: .
CDR3: CAISESGVSGNTIYF
DNA: TGTGCCATCAGTGAGTCGGGAGTCTCTGGAAACACCATATATTTT

size: .
V: TRBV29-1
J: TRBJ1-2
D: .
CDR3: CSVEAGANYGYTF
DNA: TGCAGCGTTGAGGCAGGGGCTAACTATGGCTACACCTTC

size: .
V: TRBV19
J: TRBJ1-5
D: .
CDR3: CASSIRQGGNQPQHF
DNA: TGTGCCAGTAGTATTCGCCAGGGAGGGAATCAGCCCCAGCATTTT

size: .
V: TRBV28
J: TRBJ1-5
D: .
CDR3: CASSFQQPQHF
DNA: TGTGCCAGCAGTTTTCAGCAGCCCCAGCATTTT

size: .
V: TRBV18
J: TRBJ2-4
D: TRBD1
CDR3: CASSPPGQGKNIQYF
DNA: TGTGCCAGCTCACCACCTGGACAGGGGAAAAACATTCAGTACTTC

size: .
V: TRBV4-3
J: TRBJ2-1
D: .
CDR3: CASSQTATRNEQFF
DNA: TGCGCCAGCAGCCAGACAGCGACACGCAATGAGCAGTTCTTC

size: .
V: TRBV28
J: TRBJ2-7
D: TRBD2
CDR3: CASSSGTSGGVEQYF
DNA: TGTGCCAGCAGTTCCGGGACTAGCGGGGGGGTTGAGCAGTACTTC

size: .
V: TRBV20-1
J: TRBJ1-1
D: TRBD1
CDR3: CSASGTGGLVAEAFF
DNA: TGCAGTGCTAGTGGGACAGGGGGCTTGGTTGCTGAAGCTTTCTTT

size: .
V: TRBV5-8
J: TRBJ2-3
D: TRBD2
CDR3: CVSSPGLAGGTDTQYF
DNA: TGTGTCAGCAGCCCTGGACTAGCGGGAGGCACAGATACGCAGTATTTT

size: .
V: TRBV10-1
J: TRBJ2-7
D: TRBD1
CDR3: CASRDRGGVRYEQYF
DNA: TGCGCCAGCAGAGACAGGGGCGGGGTCAGGTACGAGCAGTACTTC

size: .
V: TRBV6-2/TRBV6-3
J: TRBJ2-3
D: .
CDR3: CASSGYVGGVDTQYF
DNA: TGTGCCAGCAGTGGGTACGTGGGGGGTGTTGATACGCAGTATTTT

size: .
V: TRBV18
J: TRBJ1-5
D: .
CDR3: CASSSLPQTSRSNQPQHF
DNA: TGTGCCAGCTCATCTCTCCCTCAGACTAGCCGGAGCAATCAGCCCCAGCATTTT

size: .
V: TRBV4-3
J: TRBJ2-3
D: .
CDR3: CASSQLQTDTQYF
DNA: TGCGCCAGCAGCCAATTACAGACAGATACGCAGTATTTT

size: .
V: TRBV28
J: TRBJ1-1
D: TRBD1
CDR3: CASRSPRGTEAFF
DNA: TGTGCCAGCAGGTCTCCCAGGGGGACTGAAGCTTTCTTT

size: .
V: TRBV24-1
J: TRBJ1-5
D: .
CDR3: CATSEGTMHF
DNA: TGTGCCACCAGTGAAGGGACAATGCATTTT

size: once
V: TRBV9
J: TRBJ1-6
D: .
CDR3: CASSVTGSPRSPLHF
DNA: TGTGCCAGCAGCGTTACAGGGTCCCCCCGGTCACCCCTCCACTTT

size: .
V: TRBV28
J: TRBJ1-2
D: .
CDR3: CASSLFQGLNYGYTF
DNA: TGTGCCAGCAGTTTATTTCAGGGGCTGAACTATGGCTACACCTTC

size: .
V: TRBV7-9
J: TRBJ2-5
D: .
CDR3: CASSDGQRETQYF
DNA: TGTGCCAGCAGCGACGGACAGCGGGAGACCCAGTACTTC

size: .
V: TRBV28
J: TRBJ2-7
D: .
CDR3: CASSLHWGRGTSYEQYF
DNA: TGTGCCAGCAGTCTTCACTGGGGCAGGGGAACATCCTACGAGCAGTACTTC

size: .
V: TRBV5-1
J: TRBJ1-2
D: TRBD1
CDR3: CASSLDSGQGANGYTF
DNA: TGCGCCAGCAGCTTGGATTCAGGACAGGGGGCTAATGGCTACACCTTC

size: .
V: TRBV6-5
J: TRBJ1-6
D: TRBD1
CDR3: CASSYARTGSSPLHF
DNA: TGTGCCAGCAGTTACGCGCGGACAGGGAGTTCACCCCTCCACTTT

size: once
V: TRBV11-2
J: TRBJ1-2
D: TRBD1
CDR3: CASSLEGTGRRYTF
DNA: TGTGCCAGCAGCTTAGAGGGGACAGGGCGTCGGTACACCTTC

size: many
V: TRBV30
J: TRBJ1-1
D: .
CDR3: CAWGNRVHTEAFF
DNA: TGTGCCTGGGGAAACAGGGTTCACACTGAAGCTTTCTTT